Listed below are T cell receptor beta chains from one sample, sequenced in a study of PD-L1 blockade in urothelial cancer. TCRdb's copy holds only in-frame clones and misses some; the assay was immunoSEQ multiplex PCR. In the table there are 70,000 or so clones, under 90% of which are singletons. Here the sequenced sample was PBMCs, taken around atezolizumab (anti-PD-L1) treatment. Every receptor here comes from an older man with urothelial cancer. CDR3s include the opening cysteine and the closing phenylalanine or tryptophan. Fields, in order: V gene, D gene, J gene, clone size, CDR3 protein, CDR3 DNA. A D gene is named only where the DNA matches it firmly. Rows give clone size only sometimes, using once, few, many, or a class for an expanded clone.

TRBV7-3	-	TRBJ2-2	-	CASSAEGGRTGELFF	TGTGCCAGCAGCGCCGAGGGGGGGCGCACCGGGGAGCTGTTTTTT
TRBV30	-	TRBJ1-5	few	CAWSADGGGDQPQHF	TGTGCCTGGAGTGCGGACGGGGGAGGGGATCAGCCCCAGCATTTT
TRBV14	-	TRBJ2-7	-	CASSQDWAGWSYEQYF	TGTGCCAGCAGCCAAGATTGGGCGGGATGGTCCTACGAGCAGTACTTC
TRBV6-1	-	TRBJ2-7	-	CASGGYEQYF	TGTGCCAGCGGGGGGTACGAGCAGTACTTC
TRBV28	-	TRBJ2-3	once	CASSFPGADTQYF	TGTGCCAGCAGTTTCCCAGGGGCGGATACGCAGTATTTT
TRBV18	-	TRBJ2-3	-	CASSPRGGSTDTQYF	TGTGCCAGCTCACCGCGCGGCGGAAGCACAGATACGCAGTATTTT
TRBV2	TRBD2	TRBJ2-3	-	CASRGGRSDTQYF	TGTGCCAGCAGGGGGGGGAGGTCCGATACGCAGTATTTT
TRBV5-1	-	TRBJ2-3	-	CASCSGGGDTQYF	TGCGCCAGTTGCAGTGGGGGAGGAGATACGCAGTATTTT
TRBV6-5	TRBD1	TRBJ2-7	-	CASSPSPGQGYEQYF	TGTGCCAGCAGTCCTTCCCCGGGACAGGGTTACGAGCAGTACTTC
TRBV5-8	TRBD1	TRBJ1-1	-	CASSRGQGATKDTEAFF	TGTGCCAGCAGCCGGGGACAGGGAGCGACGAAGGACACTGAAGCTTTCTTT
TRBV2	TRBD1	TRBJ1-5	-	CASRARGVGNQPQHF	TGTGCCAGCAGAGCCAGGGGGGTAGGCAATCAGCCCCAGCATTTT
TRBV5-5	-	TRBJ1-2	-	CASSLEFTGSGYTF	TGTGCCAGCAGCTTGGAATTCACAGGCTCTGGCTACACCTTC
TRBV5-1	TRBD2	TRBJ2-1	-	CASSLGSGRFSDEQFF	TGCGCCAGCAGCTTGGGTAGCGGGAGGTTCTCCGATGAGCAGTTCTTC
TRBV28	-	TRBJ2-7	once	CASSFDTGTGDF	TGTGCCAGCAGTTTTGATACCGGGACGGGGGACTTC
TRBV7-9	-	TRBJ2-5	-	CASSQVSWETQYF	TGTGCCAGCAGCCAGGTCTCCTGGGAGACCCAGTACTTC
TRBV29-1	-	TRBJ2-7	-	CSVLWGPYEQYF	TGCAGCGTTTTGTGGGGCCCCTACGAGCAGTACTTC
TRBV10-1	TRBD2	TRBJ2-2	-	CASSESGSGRIGELFF	TGCGCCAGCAGTGAGTCTGGTAGCGGGAGAATCGGGGAGCTGTTTTTT
TRBV5-4	TRBD1	TRBJ1-2	-	CASSRSTGGGGYTF	TGTGCCAGCAGCCGTTCAACAGGGGGTGGAGGCTACACCTTC
TRBV2	TRBD1	TRBJ2-4	-	CASTPRGRIDIQYF	TGTGCCAGCACCCCGAGGGGGCGGATAGACATTCAGTACTTC
TRBV29-1	-	TRBJ1-2	once	CSVEDLAANYGYTF	TGCAGCGTTGAAGATCTTGCGGCTAACTATGGCTACACCTTC
TRBV28	-	TRBJ2-3	-	CASPPRQGPTDTQYF	TGTGCCAGCCCGCCCAGGCAGGGGCCCACAGATACGCAGTATTTT
TRBV5-1	-	TRBJ2-1	-	CASRLEGGHDEQFF	TGCGCCAGCAGGTTGGAAGGGGGTCACGATGAGCAGTTCTTC
TRBV6-1	-	TRBJ1-4	-	CASTLDRGTNEKLFF	TGTGCCAGCACTCTGGACAGAGGTACTAATGAAAAACTGTTTTTT
TRBV19	-	TRBJ1-2	-	CASSINRDPKYGYTF	TGTGCCAGTAGTATAAACAGGGACCCGAAGTATGGCTACACCTTC
TRBV28	TRBD1	TRBJ2-2	-	CATSDRSTGELFF	TGTGCCACTTCGGACAGGTCGACCGGGGAGCTGTTTTTT
TRBV11-3	TRBD2	TRBJ2-1	-	CASSKETPLAVNEQFF	TGTGCCAGCAGCAAAGAAACCCCACTAGCGGTGAATGAGCAGTTCTTC
TRBV2	TRBD2	TRBJ2-5	few	CASVAGGPGETQYF	TGTGCCAGCGTAGCGGGAGGGCCTGGAGAGACCCAGTACTTC
TRBV7-2	-	TRBJ2-5	once	CASSLALPTGRETQYF	TGTGCCAGCAGCTTAGCCCTACCGACAGGACGGGAGACCCAGTACTTC
TRBV4-1	-	TRBJ2-2	-	CASSQAQFGGAGNTGELFF	TGCGCCAGCAGCCAAGCTCAATTTGGAGGAGCGGGGAACACCGGGGAGCTGTTTTTT
TRBV5-1	TRBD2	TRBJ2-3	-	CASSLGTSGSAADTQYF	TGCGCCAGCAGCTTAGGGACTAGCGGGAGTGCTGCAGATACGCAGTATTTT
TRBV27	-	TRBJ2-1	-	CASSLGQGPYNEQFF	TGTGCCAGCAGTTTAGGGCAGGGGCCTTACAATGAGCAGTTCTTC